Listed below are T cell receptor beta chains from one sample, sequenced in a study of technical replicates of blood from several donors. Clones were sequenced by immunoSEQ multiplex PCR, and TCRdb holds only the in-frame ones, with some missing. The data hold tens of thousands of clones, with roughly 94% observed a single time. Sequencing input: T cells isolated from PBMCs. These receptors all stem from a human donor in good health. Both conserved end residues are part of each CDR3. Each record gives: CDR3 length, J gene, V gene, CDR3 protein.

>17|TRBJ2-5|TRBV5-1
CASSLAYSDAVKETQYF
>15|TRBJ1-2|TRBV25-1
CASSYTGQGAYGYTF
>11|TRBJ2-7|TRBV11-2
CASSSVYEQYF
>14|TRBJ2-3|TRBV25-1
CASSPGGSTDTQYF
>19|TRBJ2-1|TRBV10-3
CAISDLAGRQALSYNEQFF
>13|TRBJ1-5|TRBV28
CASNTGTDQPQHF
>17|TRBJ2-1|TRBV5-6
CASSLSVAGVSYNEQFF
>15|TRBJ2-7|TRBV6-1
CASSGTGETTYEQYF
>14|TRBJ1-1|TRBV5-5
CASSALTASTEAFF
>16|TRBJ1-3|TRBV6-5
CASSYRQGWSGNTIYF
>15|TRBJ2-5|TRBV4-1
CASSQEFSGFETQYF
>12|TRBJ2-7|TRBV18
CASRGGPYEQYF
>14|TRBJ2-1|TRBV5-1
CASSSGGPSNEQFF
>14|TRBJ1-1|TRBV5-1
CASSQDRVRTEAFF
>14|TRBJ2-7|TRBV6-1
CASSGGRLRYEQYF
>20|TRBJ2-2|TRBV5-4
CASSLMKHRDRLANTGELFF
>15|TRBJ2-7|TRBV6-6
CASSYLAGGGYEQYF
>15|TRBJ1-1|TRBV6-1
CASRESWTGDTEAFF
>16|TRBJ2-5|TRBV19
CASSGWGTVSAETQYF
>17|TRBJ2-1|TRBV5-5
CASSWGGFSSSYNEQFF